The 18 T cell receptor beta chains presented below share a single source sample, sequenced in a study of T cells in women clearing cervical HPV infection. Measured with immunoSEQ multiplex PCR; TCRdb has only the in-frame clones, and not every one. The sample is made up of tens of thousands of clones, and the top ten hold 12% of it. Sequencing used blood buffy coat. All receptors come from a woman between 18 and 70 years old with a cervical HPV16 infection that either progressed to CIN3+ or cleared (not recorded which).

To note about this clone: The read gets to within 3 residues of the CDR3 end, and the germline J gene fills in the rest. The rearrangement uses TRBV7-9 and TRBJ2-3; 7 nucleotides match TRBD2. Germline CDR1 and CDR2: SEHNR and FQNEAQ (reference sequence). This CDR3 has 15 amino acids. Incomplete CDR3 DNA: TGTGCCAGCAGGCCTCGGGGGGTCGCGGAAGAGACG. Encoded protein: CASRPRGVAEET. The entire CDR3 reads CASRPRGVAEETQYF.

Notes on this clone: The read gets to within 3 residues of the CDR3 end, and the germline J gene fills in the rest. V and J are TRBV7-6 and TRBJ1-1; TRBD1 aligns across 7 bases. Trimming took 4 bases from V and 4 from J; bases not matched to a gene: 9. The CDR3 length is 15 residues. CDR1 SGHVS and CDR2 FNYEAQ come from the germline V gene. CDR3 DNA (partial): TGTGCCAGCAGCTCCAGGGGGTCGGGCGGCACTGAA. This sequence encodes CASSSRGSGGTE. The whole CDR3 protein is CASSSRGSGGTEAFF.

As for this clone: The read falls 3 residues short of the CDR3 end, and the missing part is taken from the germline J gene. The rearrangement links TRBV7-9 to TRBJ2-2; D is unresolved. Per germline, CDR1 SEHNR and CDR2 FQNEAQ (reference sequence). With 4 bases removed from V and 3 bases from J, the gap between germline ends came to 9 bases. The CDR3 sequence is 14 residues long. CDR3 DNA, as far as it was read: TGTGCCAGCAGCTCGAGAGGCCACACCGGGGAG. Amino acids: CASSSRGHTGE. The CDR3 in its entirety is CASSSRGHTGELFF.

For this clone: With the read ending 3 residues before the CDR3 end, the germline J gene is used to fill in that end. The V and J genes are TRBV6-2 or TRBV6-3 and TRBJ1-5; D gene uncertain. The CDR3 spans 17 residues. Trimming left V 6 bases short and J 0 bases short, with 18 bases between. Germline CDR1 is MNHEY and CDR2 is SVGEGT. CDR3 loop: CASSHPSMLYSNQPQHF. CDR3 bases read: TGTGCCAGCAGCCATCCCTCGATGCTATATAGCAATCAGCCC.

Of note for this clone: The read finishes 3 residues shy of the CDR3 end, and the germline J gene is used to complete it. This sequence joins TRBV20-1 and TRBJ1-1, with 8 positions matching TRBD1. This CDR3 contains 16 residues. Germline V gene data show CDR1 as DFQATT and CDR2 as SNEGSKA (reference sequence). The CDR3 sequence is CSATPMDREVTGEAFF. The part of the CDR3 DNA that was read is TGCAGTGCTACACCGATGGACAGGGAGGTTACCGGGGAA.

Remarks on this clone: The read gets to within 3 residues of the CDR3 end, and the germline J gene fills in the rest. The V call is TRBV7-9, the J call TRBJ1-2; TRBD1 matches 7 bases. The CDR3 has 15 residues. Germline assignment: CDR1 SEHNR and CDR2 FQNEAQ (reference sequence). The CDR3 loop reads CASRPDRAINYDYTF. The CDR3 DNA, read in part, is TGTGCCAGCAGACCTGACAGGGCTATTAACTACGAC.

Concerning this clone: Read data end 3 residues before the CDR3 end; the end is taken from the germline J gene. This chain links TRBV10-3 with TRBJ2-1; 11 positions match TRBD2. V was pared by 7 bases and J by 0 bases, with 17 bases of the junction left unmatched. The CDR3 covers 20 residues. The V gene's germline CDR1 is ENHRY and CDR2 SYGVKD. The CDR3 sequence is CAIKTRLAGNTTSSYNEQFF. The CDR3 bases that were read are TGTGCCATCAAAACCCGACTAGCGGGGAATACCACGAGCTCCTACAATGAG.

For this clone: The missing CDR3 end, 3 residues past where the read stops, is filled in from the germline J gene. The rearrangement joins TRBV4-1 to TRBJ2-2; no firm D call. The germline V gene has CDR1 MGHRA and CDR2 YSYEKL. CDR3 length: 16 residues. V was clipped by 5 bases and J by 0 bases, with 13 bases between them. The CDR3 DNA, read in part, is TGCGCCAGCAGCGAACGTGGCACCTCGAACACCGGGGAG. Amino acids: CASSERGTSNTGE. The entire CDR3 is CASSERGTSNTGELFF.

Details on this clone: Read coverage stops 3 residues before the CDR3 terminus; the germline J gene supplies the remainder. The chain joins TRBV2 to TRBJ1-6; D possibly corresponds to TRBD1 (5 bases). Trimming removed 6 bases at V and 2 bases at J, with 11 bases between. CDR1 SNHLY and CDR2 FYNNEI come from the germline V gene. The CDR3 is 15 amino acids. Partial CDR3 DNA: TGTGCCAGCAGATCAGGGATCACCTATAATTCACCC. Translated, it gives CASRSGITYNSP. The full-length CDR3 reads as CASRSGITYNSPLHF.

As for this clone: The read falls 3 residues short of the CDR3 end, and the missing part is taken from the germline J gene. This chain connects TRBV13 to TRBJ1-2; D is possibly TRBD1 (5 bases). CDR1 and CDR2 (germline): PRHDT, FYEKMQ (reference sequence). CDR3 length equals 15 residues. The sequenced CDR3 bases are TGTGCCAGCAGCTCAACAGGTCCTGGAACCTACGAC. Translation: CASSSTGPGTYD. The entire CDR3 sequence reads CASSSTGPGTYDYTF.

Worth noting for this clone: Coverage ceases 3 residues before the CDR3 finishes, and the germline J gene fills in the end. The chain has TRBV12-3 or TRBV12-4 and TRBJ1-1, with unresolved D. V lost 6 bases and J 4 bases, leaving 15 bases between the germline ends. This CDR3 contains 14 residues. The CDR3 loop is CASSGPGVVTEAFF. CDR3 DNA (partial): TGTGCCAGCAGCGGTCCCGGGGTGGTCACTGAA.

As to this clone: The read ends 3 residues shy of where the CDR3 ends; the end is completed using the germline J gene. This chain joins TRBV2 and TRBJ2-3; D possibly corresponds to TRBD1 (6 bases). The germline V gene has CDR1 SNHLY and CDR2 FYNNEI. The CDR3 is made up of 14 amino acids. Deletions cut 8 bases from V and 6 bases from J, with 18 bases between. CDR3 amino acids: CASQLTGPGDTQYF. CDR3 DNA (partial): TGTGCCAGCCAGTTGACAGGCCCAGGGGATACG. Filled out from reference TRBV2 and TRBJ2-3, the complete variable domain reads EPEVTQTPSHQVTQMGQEVILRCVPISNHLYFYWYRQILGQKVEFLVSFYNNEISEKSEIFDDQFSVERPDGSNFTLKIRSTKLEDSAMYFCASQLTGPGDTQYFGPGTRLTVL.

In the case of this clone: The missing CDR3 end, 3 residues past where the read stops, is filled in from the germline J gene. V usage is TRBV15 and J usage is TRBJ1-4; the match to TRBD1 covers 9 bases. Losses at the gene ends were 4 bases for V and 8 bases for J; bases not matched to a gene: 8. This CDR3 comprises 15 residues. Germline loops: CDR1 LNHNV, CDR2 YYDKDF (reference sequence). Incomplete CDR3 DNA: TGTGCCACCAGCACCCAAAGAGGACAGGGGGAAAAA. It codes for CATSTQRGQGEK. The full-length CDR3 reads as CATSTQRGQGEKLFF.

As concerns this clone: The CDR3 end is not reached by the read, which stops 3 residues before it; the germline J gene fills it in. The chain joins TRBV2 to TRBJ2-2, with TRBD1 identical over 7 bases. CDR3 length: 15 residues. J was trimmed by 1 base and V by 3 bases; bases with no gene match: 2. Germline CDR1 is SNHLY and CDR2 is FYNNEI. The CDR3 loop reads CASSEGQWNTGELFF. CDR3 bases read: TGTGCCAGCAGTGAGGGACAGTGGAACACCGGGGAG.

This clone ranks as medium-sized (0.01 to 0.1%) in terms of frequency. The CDR3 end falls 3 residues outside the read, so it is completed with the germline J gene. V usage is TRBV19 and J usage is TRBJ1-2; D remains unclear. Germline V lookup: CDR1 LNHDA, CDR2 SQIVND (reference sequence). V lost 0 bases and J lost 6, with 8 bases in between. The CDR3 runs to 13 residues. The CDR3 loop reads CASSIDTRDGYTF. The part of the CDR3 DNA that was read is TGTGCCAGTAGTATAGATACGAGGGATGGC.

Remarks on this clone: The read ends 3 residues early relative to the CDR3; the germline J gene fills the gap. The genes are TRBV20-1 and TRBJ1-1; D not resolved. Trimming removed 8 bases from V and 0 bases from J, with 13 bases in between. CDR1 DFQATT and CDR2 SNEGSKA come from the germline V gene (reference sequence). The CDR3 is 13 amino acids. The CDR3 sequence is CSPKLGMNTEAFF. The DNA read from the CDR3 is TGCAGTCCCAAACTGGGCATGAACACTGAA.

Notes on this clone: The read is 3 residues too short to cover the CDR3 end, so that end is filled in from the germline J gene. This chain connects TRBV5-1 to TRBJ2-1, with 10 bases identical to TRBD2. Germline V lookup: CDR1 SGHRS, CDR2 YFSETQ. Germline trimming cut 4 bases from V and 8 bases from J; bases unmatched to any gene: 6. The CDR3 loop spans 14 amino acids. The CDR3 sequence is CASSLAGVVDEQFF. Incomplete CDR3 DNA: TGCGCCAGCAGCCTAGCGGGAGTCGTCGATGAG.

A note on this clone: The CDR3 end falls 3 residues outside the read, so it is completed with the germline J gene. This chain connects TRBV30 to TRBJ1-2; the match to TRBD1 covers 8 bases. The CDR3 is 14 residues long. Germline CDR1 is GTSNPN and CDR2 is SVGIG (reference sequence). The DNA read from the CDR3 is TGTGCCTGGTCATACAGGGGGAAGACAGATACC. It translates to CAWSYRGKTDT. The CDR3 reads in full as CAWSYRGKTDTYTF.